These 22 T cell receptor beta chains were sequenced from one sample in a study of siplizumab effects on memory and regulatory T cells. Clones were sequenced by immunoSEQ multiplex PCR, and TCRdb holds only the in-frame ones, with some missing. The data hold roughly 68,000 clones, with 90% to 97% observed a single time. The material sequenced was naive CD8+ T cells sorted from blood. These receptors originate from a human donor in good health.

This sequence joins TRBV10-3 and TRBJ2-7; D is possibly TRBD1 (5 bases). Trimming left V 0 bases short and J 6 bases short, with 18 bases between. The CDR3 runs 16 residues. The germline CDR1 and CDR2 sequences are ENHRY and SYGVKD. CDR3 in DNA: TGTGCCATCAGTGAGTCTAGCCCAAAGACAGTGGGCGAGCAGTACTTC. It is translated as CAISESSPKTVGEQYF.

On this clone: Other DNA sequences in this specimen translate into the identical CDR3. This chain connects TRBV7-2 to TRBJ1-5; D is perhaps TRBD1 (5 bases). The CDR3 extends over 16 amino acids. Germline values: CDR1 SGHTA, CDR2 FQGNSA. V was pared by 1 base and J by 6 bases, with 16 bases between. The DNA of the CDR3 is TGTGCCAGCAGCTTAGGGGGCACGATCTCGGGTCAGCCCCAGCATTTT. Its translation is CASSLGGTISGQPQHF.

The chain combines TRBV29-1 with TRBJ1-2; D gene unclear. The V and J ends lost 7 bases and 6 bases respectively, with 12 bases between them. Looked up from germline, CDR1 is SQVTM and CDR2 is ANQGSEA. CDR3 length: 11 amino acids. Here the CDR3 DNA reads TGCAGCGGTGCGGGTCTTGATGGCTACACCTTC. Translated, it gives CSGAGLDGYTF.

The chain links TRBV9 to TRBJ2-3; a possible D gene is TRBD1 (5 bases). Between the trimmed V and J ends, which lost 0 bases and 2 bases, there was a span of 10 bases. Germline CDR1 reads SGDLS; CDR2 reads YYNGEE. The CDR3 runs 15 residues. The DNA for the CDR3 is TGTGCCAGCAGCGTAGCCAGGGAACCCACAGATACGCAGTATTTT. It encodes CASSVAREPTDTQYF.

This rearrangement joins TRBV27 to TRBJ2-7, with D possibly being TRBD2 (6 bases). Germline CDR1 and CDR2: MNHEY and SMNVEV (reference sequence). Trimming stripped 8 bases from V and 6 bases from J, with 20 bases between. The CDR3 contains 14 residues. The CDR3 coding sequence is TGTGCCAGCGGTGTGGGAGGCCCTACGAGCGAGCAGTACTTC. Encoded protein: CASGVGGPTSEQYF.

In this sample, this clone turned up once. CDR3 amino acids: CASGEGYEQFF. CDR3 in DNA: TGTGCTAGTGGAGAGGGCTATGAGCAGTTCTTC. The genes are TRBV12-5 and TRBJ2-1, with a tentative D call TRBD2 (5 bases). Trimming shortened V by 6 bases and J by 8 bases, and 8 bases separated the two germline ends. This CDR3 region has 11 residues. CDR1 LGHNT and CDR2 FRNRAP come from the germline V gene. Drawing the rest from reference TRBV12-5 and TRBJ2-1, the complete variable domain is DARVTQTPRHKVTEMGQEVTMRCQPILGHNTVFWYRQTMMQGLELLAYFRNRAPLDDSGMPKDRFSAEMPDATLATLKIQPSEPRDSAVYFCASGEGYEQFFGPGTRLTVL.

Here the CDR3 DNA reads TGTGCCAGCAGTTACGCTGGGGGAGGCACTGAAGCTTTCTTT. Residues: CASSYAGGGTEAFF. This chain joins TRBV6-5 and TRBJ1-1, with D possibly TRBD1 on 5 matching bases. V was trimmed by 2 bases and J by 4 bases, leaving 11 bases between them. There are 14 residues in the CDR3. CDR1 and CDR2 (germline): MNHEY, SVGAGI.

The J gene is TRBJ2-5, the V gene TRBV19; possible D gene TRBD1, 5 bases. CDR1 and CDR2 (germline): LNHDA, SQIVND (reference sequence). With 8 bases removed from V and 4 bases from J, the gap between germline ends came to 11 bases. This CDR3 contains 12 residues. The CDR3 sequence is CASAGQAETQYF. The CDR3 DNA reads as TGTGCCAGTGCAGGGCAGGCAGAGACCCAGTACTTC.

CDR3 nucleotides: TGTGCCAGCAGTTCACAGGGAGGACAAGAGACCCAGTACTTC. It encodes CASSSQGGQETQYF. The chain employs TRBV6-5 and TRBJ2-5; either TRBD1 or TRBD2 may fit D (6 bases each). The CDR3 runs to 14 residues. Germline CDR1 is MNHEY and CDR2 is SVGAGI. Trimming took 4 bases from V and 2 from J, leaving 11 bases between them.

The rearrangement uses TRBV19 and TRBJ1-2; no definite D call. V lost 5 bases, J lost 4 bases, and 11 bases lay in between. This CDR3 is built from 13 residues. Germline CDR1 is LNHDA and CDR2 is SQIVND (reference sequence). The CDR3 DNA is TGTGCCAGTAGTGCTGATGGGAGCTATGGCTACACCTTC. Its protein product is CASSADGSYGYTF.

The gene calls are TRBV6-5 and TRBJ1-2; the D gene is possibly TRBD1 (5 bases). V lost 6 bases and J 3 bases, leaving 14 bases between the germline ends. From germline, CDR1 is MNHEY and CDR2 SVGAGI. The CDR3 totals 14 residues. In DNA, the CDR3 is TGTGCCAGCAGGACCGACAGCCTGTACTATGGCTACACCTTC. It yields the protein CASRTDSLYYGYTF.

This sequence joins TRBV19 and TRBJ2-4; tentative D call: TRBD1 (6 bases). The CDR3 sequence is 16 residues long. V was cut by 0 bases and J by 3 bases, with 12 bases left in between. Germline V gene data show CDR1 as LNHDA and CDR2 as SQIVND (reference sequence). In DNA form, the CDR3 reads TGTGCCAGTAGTATAGATCCAGGGGTGGTCAAAAACATTCAGTACTTC. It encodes CASSIDPGVVKNIQYF. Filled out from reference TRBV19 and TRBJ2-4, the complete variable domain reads DGGITQSPKYLFRKEGQNVTLSCEQNLNHDAMYWYRQDPGQGLRLIYYSQIVNDFQKGDIAEGYSVSREKKESFPLTVTSAQKNPTAFYLCASSIDPGVVKNIQYFGAGTRLSVL.

The DNA for the CDR3 is TGTGCCAGCAGCTTAGTTTCCTGGCGAGGGGGCACAGATACGCAGTATTTT. Translated: CASSLVSWRGGTDTQYF. This chain uses TRBV7-2 with TRBJ2-3; the D call may be TRBD1 or TRBD2 (5 bases each). The ends were cut back, 1 base at V and 1 base at J, with 15 bases in the middle. The CDR3 length is 17 residues. CDR1 is SGHTA and CDR2 is FQGNSA in the germline V gene. The variable domain in full, completed from reference TRBV7-2 and TRBJ2-3, reads GAGVSQSPSNKVTEKGKDVELRCDPISGHTALYWYRQSLGQGLEFLIYFQGNSAPDKSGLPSDRFSAERTGGSVSTLTIQRTQQEDSAVYLCASSLVSWRGGTDTQYFGPGTRLTVL.

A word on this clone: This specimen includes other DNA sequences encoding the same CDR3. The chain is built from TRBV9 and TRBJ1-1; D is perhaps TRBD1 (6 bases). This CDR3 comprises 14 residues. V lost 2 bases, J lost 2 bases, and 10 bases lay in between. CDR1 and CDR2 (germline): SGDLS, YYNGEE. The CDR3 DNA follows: TGTGCCAGCAGCGTCGGACAGATTAACACTGAAGCTTTCTTT. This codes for CASSVGQINTEAFF.

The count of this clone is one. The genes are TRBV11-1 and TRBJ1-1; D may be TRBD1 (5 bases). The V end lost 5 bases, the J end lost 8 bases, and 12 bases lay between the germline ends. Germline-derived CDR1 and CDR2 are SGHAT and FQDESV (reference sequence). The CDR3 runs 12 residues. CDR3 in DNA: TGTGCCAGCAGCCCGGGACGTCGGGAAGCTTTCTTT. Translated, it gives CASSPGRREAFF.

The CDR3 region has the DNA TGTGCCAGCAGTAAGGGACAGGGGTGGGGCTACACCTTC. Translating gives CASSKGQGWGYTF. The chain links TRBV27 to TRBJ1-2; 10 bases align to TRBD1. Germline V gene sequence: CDR1 MNHEY, CDR2 SMNVEV (reference sequence). Trimming cost V 5 bases and J 8 bases; bases outside gene matches: 5. There are 13 residues in the CDR3.

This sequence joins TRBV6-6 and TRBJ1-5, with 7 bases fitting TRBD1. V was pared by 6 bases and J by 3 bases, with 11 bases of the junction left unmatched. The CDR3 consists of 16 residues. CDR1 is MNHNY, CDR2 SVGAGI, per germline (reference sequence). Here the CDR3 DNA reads TGTGCCAGCAGCCTAAACCCACAGGGGTACAATCAGCCCCAGCATTTT. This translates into CASSLNPQGYNQPQHF.

CDR3 coding DNA: TGTGCCAGCAGTCCCGGGACAGGGGTTCCGGACACTGAAGCTTTCTTT. Residues: CASSPGTGVPDTEAFF. The V gene is TRBV7-9, the J gene TRBJ1-1, with 10 bases matching TRBD1. Germline assignment: CDR1 SEHNR and CDR2 FQNEAQ (reference sequence). J gave up 3 bases and V 6 bases, and 10 bases lay outside the gene matches. The CDR3 covers 16 residues. The variable domain in full, completed from reference TRBV7-9 and TRBJ1-1, reads DTGVSQNPRHKITKRGQNVTFRCDPISEHNRLYWYRQTLGQGPEFLTYFQNEAQLEKSRLLSDRFSAERPKGSFSTLEIQRTEQGDSAMYLCASSPGTGVPDTEAFFGQGTRLTVV.

CDR3 protein: CASSQATNTGELFF. In DNA form, the CDR3 reads TGTGCCAGCAGTCAGGCCACGAACACCGGGGAGCTGTTTTTT. The chain joins TRBV6-5 to TRBJ2-2, with D uncertain. Trimming stripped 5 bases from V and 0 bases from J, with 7 bases between. The germline V gene has CDR1 MNHEY and CDR2 SVGAGI. The CDR3 is made up of 14 amino acids.

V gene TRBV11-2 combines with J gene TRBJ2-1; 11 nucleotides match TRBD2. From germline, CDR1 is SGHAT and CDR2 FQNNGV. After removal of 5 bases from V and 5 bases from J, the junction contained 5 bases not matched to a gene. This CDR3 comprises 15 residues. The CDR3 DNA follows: TGTGCCAGCAGCCAACCGGGACTAGCGGACAATGAGCAGTTCTTC. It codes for CASSQPGLADNEQFF.

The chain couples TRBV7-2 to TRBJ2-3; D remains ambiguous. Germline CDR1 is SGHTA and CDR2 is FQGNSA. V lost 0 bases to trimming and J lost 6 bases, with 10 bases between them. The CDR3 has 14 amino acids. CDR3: CASSLASQVDTQYF. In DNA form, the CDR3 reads TGTGCCAGCAGCTTAGCGTCCCAAGTTGATACGCAGTATTTT.

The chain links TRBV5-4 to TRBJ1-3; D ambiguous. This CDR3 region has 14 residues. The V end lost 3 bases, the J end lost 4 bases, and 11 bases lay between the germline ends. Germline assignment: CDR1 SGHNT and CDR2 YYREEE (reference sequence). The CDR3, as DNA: TGTGCCAGCAGCTCCGCGAGGGAGGGAAACACCATATATTTT. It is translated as CASSSAREGNTIYF.